This is a list of T cell receptor beta chains from one sample in a study of OX40 agonist ivuxolimab in advanced cancers. The assay was immunoSEQ multiplex PCR, and TCRdb's table has in-frame clones only and misses some. Of around 46,000 clones detected, roughly four fifths appear once; the ten largest clones hold approximately 1.8%. Sequencing was performed on CD4+ or CD8+ T cells sorted from blood, taken in a trial of the OX40 agonist ivuxolimab. The receptors originated from an adult with an advanced solid tumor such as melanoma, head and neck, liver or kidney cancer. Both conserved end residues are part of each CDR3. Clone size is not always given. Where it is, it says once, few, many or a class for expanded clones.

V gene: TRBV5-1
clone size: .
CDR3 protein: CASRRRGYQDEKLFF

V gene: TRBV5-5
clone size: .
CDR3 protein: CASSPDGTGIYNEKLFF

V gene: TRBV6-6
clone size: .
CDR3 protein: CASMTGVDTEAFF

V gene: TRBV5-8
clone size: .
CDR3 protein: CASTLGQTRSNEQYF

V gene: TRBV4-1
clone size: .
CDR3 protein: CASSQGGNRVGGYTF

V gene: TRBV6-1
clone size: .
CDR3 protein: CASDKTIGYEQYF

V gene: TRBV9
clone size: .
CDR3 protein: CASSQDGSLGKGETQYF

V gene: TRBV10-3
clone size: .
CDR3 protein: CAISEGRDRGLKLLLPYTF

V gene: TRBV25-1
clone size: .
CDR3 protein: CASSLRFANYGYTF

V gene: TRBV6-5
clone size: .
CDR3 protein: CASSFPEQGWNSPLHF

V gene: TRBV11-2
clone size: .
CDR3 protein: CASSLFPGRKEYTGELFF

V gene: TRBV7-9
clone size: once
CDR3 protein: CASSRRENEAFF

V gene: TRBV5-6
clone size: .
CDR3 protein: CASSGGSVTEETQYF

V gene: TRBV5-8
clone size: .
CDR3 protein: CASRSTGTDEQYF

V gene: TRBV5-1
clone size: .
CDR3 protein: CASSLVGVEQYF

V gene: TRBV30
clone size: .
CDR3 protein: CAWSVLSPSDFNEKLFF

V gene: TRBV5-8
clone size: .
CDR3 protein: CASSLINEQYF

V gene: TRBV20-1
clone size: .
CDR3 protein: CSARLDRRAFF

V gene: TRBV10-3
clone size: .
CDR3 protein: CAIRRTSGGADEQFF

V gene: TRBV9
clone size: .
CDR3 protein: CASSPRTGNMNTEAFF

V gene: TRBV11-2
clone size: .
CDR3 protein: CASSLDPGSGYTF

V gene: TRBV7-9
clone size: .
CDR3 protein: CASSPGLNTEAFF

V gene: TRBV6-5
clone size: .
CDR3 protein: CASSLRDGYTF

V gene: TRBV5-6
clone size: .
CDR3 protein: CASSLGFESEAFF

V gene: TRBV5-1
clone size: .
CDR3 protein: CASSLGIRRGTQYF

V gene: TRBV7-2
clone size: .
CDR3 protein: CASSLGGAKETQYF

V gene: TRBV7-8
clone size: medium-sized
CDR3 protein: CASSPPREDTQYF

V gene: TRBV2
clone size: .
CDR3 protein: CASSPRTSGGRQFF

V gene: TRBV29-1
clone size: .
CDR3 protein: CSVAGGVSQPQHF

V gene: TRBV4-1
clone size: .
CDR3 protein: CASSQDPSGANTGELFF

V gene: TRBV5-4
clone size: .
CDR3 protein: CASSLGQLKGGYTF

V gene: TRBV7-9
clone size: .
CDR3 protein: CATQRGGASSTDTQYF

V gene: TRBV6-1
clone size: .
CDR3 protein: CASSEGFKNTEAFF

V gene: TRBV6-1
clone size: .
CDR3 protein: CASSYPRGYTF

V gene: TRBV5-1
clone size: .
CDR3 protein: CASSINTGTAAGELFF

V gene: TRBV5-5
clone size: once
CDR3 protein: CASSLPSRDYGYTF

V gene: TRBV19
clone size: few
CDR3 protein: CASSAAGQGRNTIYF

V gene: TRBV5-4
clone size: .
CDR3 protein: CASSTRLDADTQYF

V gene: TRBV14
clone size: .
CDR3 protein: CASSQDQWTSGGTYQETQYF

V gene: TRBV2
clone size: .
CDR3 protein: CASSVNSNYGYTF

V gene: TRBV5-1
clone size: .
CDR3 protein: CASSLEGSRGYTF

V gene: TRBV5-1
clone size: .
CDR3 protein: CASSLVGQVSSYNSPLHF

V gene: TRBV18
clone size: .
CDR3 protein: CASITAVNTEAFF

V gene: TRBV4-2
clone size: .
CDR3 protein: CASSQDRVGAEQYF

V gene: TRBV2
clone size: .
CDR3 protein: CASSEGGARDGYTF

V gene: TRBV19
clone size: .
CDR3 protein: CASSIVFGNIQYF

V gene: TRBV5-1
clone size: few
CDR3 protein: CASSLTLRTGKNTEAFF

V gene: TRBV5-5
clone size: .
CDR3 protein: CASSLGTGGGGYTF

V gene: TRBV28
clone size: .
CDR3 protein: CASGGRDRGPSADTQYF

V gene: TRBV30
clone size: .
CDR3 protein: CAWGGQGANQPQHF

V gene: TRBV6-5
clone size: .
CDR3 protein: CASTRDPGTGFDYTF

V gene: TRBV4-1
clone size: .
CDR3 protein: CASSQDLGSPLHF

V gene: TRBV2
clone size: .
CDR3 protein: CASRVAGGSYEQYF